A selection of T cell receptor beta chains follows, all from one sample in a study of T cells in Graves' hyperthyroidism and ophthalmopathy. TCRdb re-called the multiplex PCR reads through MiXCR, storing one row per CDR3 protein. The sample comprises 470,000 or so distinct CDR3 sequences, less than 25% of which are singletons, and about 30% rests with the top ten. The sequenced sample consisted of blood. The source of these receptors is a young man with Graves' hyperthyroidism. Both conserved end residues are part of each CDR3. Fields, in order: CDR3 protein, V gene, J gene, clone size. Clone size is stated in some rows and not others, as once, few, many or a class when expanded.

CASSPVGRAGTEAFF,TRBV18,TRBJ1-1,NA
CASRMGQGIGEQYF,TRBV6-1,TRBJ2-7,NA
CASASFGGADYTDTQYF,TRBV12-5,TRBJ2-3,NA
CATSREGDTSQPQHF,TRBV15,TRBJ1-5,many
CASSLTPGGIYGYTF,TRBV7-3,TRBJ1-2,few
CSVSTGMGGTEAFF,TRBV29-1,TRBJ1-1,NA
CSARVLAKNIQYF,TRBV20-1,TRBJ2-4,many
CASSPGQAFYGYTF,TRBV5-8,TRBJ1-2,few
CASSLAFSGQSAYEQYF,TRBV11-1,TRBJ2-7,many
CASRRAGGDGEAFF,TRBV5-1,TRBJ1-1,many
CAASDSPELPVQYF,TRBV24-1,TRBJ2-5,NA
CASRRQTYYEQYF,TRBV12-3/TRBV12-4,TRBJ2-7,many
CASSLDRQIQETQYF,TRBV7-2,TRBJ2-5,NA
CASSQDIQGGHIQYF,TRBV3-1,TRBJ2-4,few
CASSYGTSSYEQYF,TRBV6-2/TRBV6-3,TRBJ2-7,many